Listed here are 10 T cell receptor beta chains from one sample, sequenced in a study of cytomegalovirus exposure and HLA in healthy donors (dated by TCRdb to about 2017). Libraries were built with the immunoSEQ multiplex PCR assay. For the multiplex PCR, a mixture combining 60 forward primers for TCR Vbeta segments and 13 reverse primers for TCR Jbeta segments was used. TCRdb obtained this table from immuneACCESS and retained in-frame rearrangements with V and J assigned. These tables miss some clones; where compared with another copy, unresolved V genes account for less than half of the shortfall, and the remainder is unexplained. For this sample there are some 90,000 clones; roughly 80% appear just once. Approximately 2.8% of the sample lies in the top ten. The specimen was PBMCs. These TCRs come from a man aged 30 to 39 in good health and CMV-seronegative.

V usage is TRBV30 and J usage is TRBJ1-2; D is undetermined. Germline lookup yields CDR1 GTSNPN and CDR2 SVGIG (reference sequence). The CDR3 length is 13 residues. The V gene lost 1 base and the J gene lost 6 bases, with 12 bases spanning the gap. CDR3 nucleotides: TGTGCCTGGAGTGACGGGATTGGGCATGGCTACACCTTC. Residues: CAWSDGIGHGYTF.

This clone has a handful of counts. The V gene is TRBV6-5, the J gene TRBJ1-5, with a tentative D call TRBD1 (6 bases). Looked up from germline, CDR1 is MNHEY and CDR2 is SVGAGI. The CDR3 loop spans 15 amino acids. V lost 6 bases to trimming and J lost 5 bases, with 17 bases between them. CDR3 residues: CASRHLRDTDQPQHF. CDR3 bases: TGTGCCAGCAGACATTTACGGGACACAGATCAGCCCCAGCATTTT.

The rearrangement joins TRBV5-1 to TRBJ2-3, with D maybe TRBD2 (7 bases). V gave up 1 base and J gave up 0 bases, with 18 bases separating them. The germline gives CDR1 SGHRS, CDR2 YFSETQ. The CDR3 is 18 amino acids. CDR3 sequence: CASSLLGGASSSTDTQYF. In nucleotides, the CDR3 is TGCGCCAGCAGCTTGCTTGGGGGGGCGTCATCTAGCACAGATACGCAGTATTTT.

This rearrangement joins TRBV6-5 to TRBJ1-3; TRBD1 agrees at 7 bases. This CDR3 is 14 amino acids long. Germline V lookup: CDR1 MNHEY, CDR2 SVGAGI. V dropped 6 bases and J dropped 2; count of bases not matched to a gene: 4. The CDR3 region is CASRDDRAGNTIYF. The CDR3 DNA reads TGTGCCAGCAGAGACGACAGGGCTGGAAACACCATATATTTT.

This clone was seen more than once but under ten times. This sequence joins TRBV15 and TRBJ1-2; 8 bases are shared with TRBD1. Per the germline V gene, CDR1 is LNHNV and CDR2 is YYDKDF (reference sequence). The CDR3 loop spans 12 amino acids. After removal of 5 bases from V and 8 bases from J, the junction contained 4 bases not matched to a gene. In DNA form, the CDR3 reads TGTGCCACCAGCCCCCGGACAGGGGGCTACACCTTC. Protein: CATSPRTGGYTF.

The genes are TRBV7-2 and TRBJ2-1; 10 bases match TRBD1. Losses at the gene ends were 1 base for V and 10 bases for J; bases not matched to a gene: 10. The CDR3 loop spans 16 amino acids. Germline V gene data show CDR1 as SGHTA and CDR2 as FQGNSA. The chain's CDR3 is CASSLGGGQGNGEQFF. CDR3 sequence (DNA): TGTGCCAGCAGCTTAGGTGGGGGACAGGGGAACGGAGAGCAGTTCTTC.

V usage is TRBV5-1 and J usage is TRBJ1-1; the match to TRBD1 covers 12 bases. Germline CDR1 SGHRS, CDR2 YFSETQ. J gave up 1 base and V 4 bases, and 8 bases lay outside the gene matches. This CDR3 contains 17 residues. CDR3 region: CASSREGTGGRNTEAFF. In nucleotides, the CDR3 is TGCGCCAGCAGCCGGGAGGGGACAGGGGGCCGGAACACTGAAGCTTTCTTT. The full variable domain, rest sourced from reference TRBV5-1 and TRBJ1-1, is KAGVTQTPRYLIKTRGQQVTLSCSPISGHRSVSWYQQTPGQGLQFLFEYFSETQRNKGNFPGRFSGRQFSNSRSEMNVSTLELGDSALYLCASSREGTGGRNTEAFFGQGTRLTVV.

There are a few counts of this clone. The J gene is TRBJ1-2, the V gene TRBV2; 8 bases align to TRBD1. The CDR3 contains 13 residues. After removal of 7 bases from V and 6 bases from J, the junction contained 7 bases not matched to a gene. Germline V lookup: CDR1 SNHLY, CDR2 FYNNEI. The CDR3 nucleotides are TGTGCCAGCAACAGACAGGGGACGGATGGCTACACCTTC. Its protein is CASNRQGTDGYTF.

The chain links TRBV7-9 to TRBJ2-3; TRBD2 aligns across 12 bases. Germline V gene sequence: CDR1 SEHNR, CDR2 FQNEAQ (reference sequence). The trim removed 4 bases at V and 1 base at J, leaving 3 bases unmatched. The CDR3 extends over 16 amino acids. The CDR3 DNA follows: TGTGCCAGCAGCTACTGGACTAGCGGGGGCACAGATACGCAGTATTTT. As protein: CASSYWTSGGTDTQYF.

This chain's CDR3 is CASSRTGTQSKTEAFF. CDR3 sequence (DNA): TGTGCCAGCAGCCGTACCGGGACACAATCAAAAACTGAAGCTTTCTTT. The chain is built from TRBV5-4 and TRBJ1-1; perhaps TRBD1 as D (6 bases). This CDR3 has 16 residues. CDR1 and CDR2 from the germline V gene are SGHNT and YYREEE (reference sequence). The ends were cut back, 4 bases at V and 5 bases at J, with 21 bases in the middle.